The rows below give T cell receptor beta chains drawn from one sample of a study of T cell repertoires in cytomegalovirus infection. MiXCR, applied by TCRdb to the reads, yields one record per CDR3 protein. Of approximately 500,000 distinct CDR3 sequences listed, approximately 15% were seen once; the top ten hold around 25%. Specimen: CD8+ T cells from PBMCs. These receptors were taken from a human donor in good health (CMV status not recorded). Some clones in this sample may be carry-over from other donors' samples. Both conserved end residues are part of each CDR3. A D gene is named only where the DNA matches it firmly. Only part of the rows carry a size: once, few, many, or a class if the clone is expanded.

clone size,D gene,CDR3 length,V gene,J gene,CDR3 protein,CDR3 DNA
NA,NA,13,TRBV27,TRBJ2-7,CASSSYPGDEQYF,TGTGCCAGCAGTTCCTACCCCGGGGATGAGCAGTACTTC
many,NA,16,TRBV28,TRBJ2-1,CASSFYRVEIYNEQFF,TGTGCCAGCAGTTTTTACAGGGTAGAGATATACAATGAGCAGTTCTTC
NA,TRBD2,16,TRBV20-1,TRBJ2-7,CSARDRREARSYEQYF,TGCAGTGCTAGAGATAGACGGGAGGCCCGGTCCTACGAGCAGTACTTC
few,TRBD2,14,TRBV4-1,TRBJ2-1,CASSQDRASGTQFF,TGCGCCAGCAGCCAAGATAGAGCCAGCGGGACTCAGTTCTTC
many,NA,13,TRBV7-6,TRBJ2-1,CASSLGYEGEQFF,TGTGCCAGCAGCTTAGGCTACGAGGGTGAGCAGTTCTTC
many,NA,15,TRBV7-8,TRBJ1-1,CASSLNSAGNTEAFF,TGTGCCAGCAGCTTAAACTCGGCGGGAAACACTGAAGCTTTCTTT
NA,NA,16,TRBV14,TRBJ2-6,CASSGRQARGANVLTF,TGTGCCAGCAGCGGTCGACAGGCCAGGGGGGCCAACGTCCTGACTTTC
many,TRBD1,13,TRBV11-2,TRBJ2-7,CASSQGDGYEQYF,TGTGCCAGCAGCCAGGGGGACGGCTACGAGCAGTACTTC
few,TRBD2,16,TRBV7-9,TRBJ2-1,CASSARLAGVGNEQFF,TGTGCCAGCAGCGCCCGGCTAGCGGGAGTGGGCAATGAGCAGTTCTTC
NA,TRBD2,16,TRBV10-3,TRBJ2-7,CAISEPERGPGQVQYF,TGTGCCATCAGTGAGCCGGAGCGGGGTCCGGGGCAGGTGCAGTACTTC
many,NA,14,TRBV11-2,TRBJ1-5,CASSYDSSNQPQHF,TGTGCCAGCAGTTATGACTCTAGCAATCAGCCCCAGCATTTT
many,NA,15,TRBV12-3/TRBV12-4,TRBJ1-4,CASSPHRQPNEKLFF,TGTGCCAGCAGTCCCCATCGGCAGCCCAATGAAAAACTGTTTTTT
NA,TRBD1,16,TRBV5-1,TRBJ1-4,CASSSAVGQKNEKLFF,TGCGCCAGCAGCTCGGCTGTGGGACAGAAAAATGAAAAACTGTTTTTT
many,NA,14,TRBV28,TRBJ1-5,CASSRGAGNQPQHF,TGTGCCAGCAGCCGAGGGGCCGGCAATCAGCCCCAGCATTTT
NA,NA,15,TRBV3-1,TRBJ1-6,CASSQFRSGDSPLHF,TGTGCCAGCAGCCAATTCCGATCAGGGGATTCACCCCTCCACTTT
many,TRBD2,18,TRBV23-1,TRBJ2-7,CASSQFPSGRPRSYEQYF,TGCGCCAGCAGTCAATTCCCTAGCGGGAGGCCGAGGTCCTACGAGCAGTACTTC
many,NA,11,TRBV10-3,TRBJ1-1,CAISSNTEAFF,TGTGCCATCAGTTCCAACACTGAAGCTTTCTTT
many,NA,17,TRBV5-5,TRBJ1-3,CASSLLGRDISGNTIYF,TGTGCCAGCAGCTTGTTGGGCAGAGATATATCTGGAAACACCATATATTTT
many,TRBD2,16,TRBV7-6,TRBJ2-1,CASSLGGTSPNNEQFF,TGTGCCAGCAGCTTAGGGGGGACTAGTCCAAACAATGAGCAGTTCTTC
NA,TRBD1,15,TRBV19,TRBJ1-2,CASSTTGTGFYGYTF,TGTGCCAGTAGTACGACCGGGACAGGGTTCTATGGCTACACCTTC
NA,NA,16,TRBV5-5,TRBJ2-2,CASSWGREILTGELFF,TGTGCCAGCAGCTGGGGACGGGAGATTCTCACCGGGGAGCTGTTTTTT
NA,NA,13,TRBV12-3/TRBV12-4,TRBJ2-1,CASSPTGVLEQFF,TGTGCCAGCAGTCCGACGGGAGTGTTAGAGCAGTTCTTC
few,NA,14,TRBV6-5,TRBJ1-1,CASSYSSPDTEAFF,TGTGCCAGCAGTTACTCGTCGCCAGACACTGAAGCTTTCTTT
NA,NA,16,TRBV5-4,TRBJ1-6,CASSLVGSSYNSPLHF,TGTGCCAGCAGCTTGGTAGGCAGTTCCTATAATTCACCCCTCCACTTT
NA,NA,13,TRBV5-6,TRBJ1-1,CASSLAPGNEAFF,TGTGCCAGCAGCCTTGCGCCGGGAAATGAAGCTTTCTTT
NA,TRBD1,17,TRBV2,TRBJ1-5,CASSGGVAGGLAQPQHF,TGTGCCAGCAGTGGCGGGGTGGCAGGGGGCCTTGCTCAGCCCCAGCATTTT
many,NA,14,TRBV7-9,TRBJ2-5,CASSLVRTIETQYF,TGTGCCAGCAGCTTAGTACGGACAATTGAGACCCAGTACTTC
NA,TRBD1,14,TRBV27,TRBJ2-1,CASSQTGGRNEQFF,TGTGCCAGCAGTCAGACAGGGGGCAGGAATGAGCAGTTCTTC
many,TRBD1,14,TRBV7-7,TRBJ1-5,CASRRTGRNQPQHF,TGTGCCAGCAGACGGACAGGGCGCAATCAGCCCCAGCATTTT
NA,NA,14,TRBV9,TRBJ1-1,CASSVLSGYTVAFF,TGTGCCAGCAGCGTACTCTCTGGATACACTGTAGCTTTCTTT
many,NA,12,TRBV6-4,TRBJ2-1,CATKSSYNEQFF,TGTGCCACCAAGTCCTCCTACAATGAGCAGTTCTTC
many,TRBD1,15,TRBV5-4,TRBJ2-1,CASSFGQGAQNEQFF,TGTGCCAGCAGCTTCGGACAGGGGGCGCAGAATGAGCAGTTCTTC
NA,NA,16,TRBV20-1,TRBJ2-7,CSARPLNRTGAYEQYF,TGCAGTGCTAGACCATTAAATAGGACTGGGGCCTACGAGCAGTACTTC
NA,NA,15,TRBV19,TRBJ2-5,CASNERGTSQETQYF,TGTGCCAGTAACGAAAGAGGGACGTCCCAAGAGACCCAGTACTTC
NA,NA,11,TRBV27,TRBJ1-3,CASRYRDTIYF,TGTGCCAGCCGCTATCGAGACACCATATATTTT
few,TRBD1,13,TRBV11-2,TRBJ1-1,CASSEPLGGPAFF,TGTGCCAGCAGCGAGCCTTTAGGGGGCCCGGCTTTCTTT
NA,NA,12,TRBV19,TRBJ1-1,CASSREATVAFF,TGTGCCAGTAGTAGGGAAGCAACTGTAGCTTTCTTT
NA,TRBD1,16,TRBV5-1,TRBJ1-5,CASSFPRGQENQPQHF,TGCGCCAGCAGCTTCCCCAGGGGACAGGAAAATCAGCCCCAGCATTTT
many,TRBD2,14,TRBV11-2,TRBJ2-1,CASSLGLAGAHRFF,TGTGCCAGCAGCTTGGGACTAGCGGGGGCCCACAGGTTCTTC
many,NA,14,TRBV12-3/TRBV12-4,TRBJ1-3,CASSALDRFFTIYF,TGTGCCAGCAGTGCACTCGACAGGTTTTTCACCATATATTTT
NA,TRBD1,14,TRBV2,TRBJ2-7,CASSEGTGEGEQYF,TGTGCCAGCAGTGAGGGGACAGGGGAGGGGGAGCAGTACTTC
many,NA,15,TRBV12-5,TRBJ1-2,CASGSDRASNYGYTF,TGTGCTAGTGGTTCGGACAGAGCCTCTAACTATGGCTACACCTTC
many,NA,13,TRBV7-9,TRBJ2-7,CASRRGDSYEQYF,TGTGCCAGCAGGAGGGGGGACTCCTACGAGCAGTACTTC
NA,NA,12,TRBV6-5,TRBJ2-1,CASSSIRNYQFF,TGTGCCAGCAGTTCTATCCGGAATTATCAGTTCTTC
NA,NA,11,TRBV4-1,TRBJ2-1,CASSQGGQQFF,TGCGCCAGCAGCCAAGGGGGACAGCAGTTCTTC
many,NA,13,TRBV27,TRBJ1-1,CASRLGWNTEAFF,TGTGCCAGCAGACTGGGGTGGAACACTGAAGCTTTCTTT
few,NA,14,TRBV5-5,TRBJ1-2,CASSLERRRDGYTF,TGTGCCAGCAGCTTGGAGCGACGCAGGGACGGCTACACCTTC
few,NA,14,TRBV12-3/TRBV12-4,TRBJ1-2,CASGSGHQKYGYTF,TGTGCCAGCGGTTCGGGACACCAAAAATATGGCTACACCTTC